This TCR beta chain was sequenced for a study of cytomegalovirus exposure and HLA in healthy donors. Unmatched junction bases numbered 7, after V lost 4 bases and J lost 5 bases. This CDR3 is built from 17 residues. CDR1 is SGHRS and CDR2 is YFSETQ in the germline V gene. PCR amplification relied on 60 Vbeta primers (plus 13 Jbeta primers). Libraries were prepared by immunoSEQ multiplex PCR; TCRdb keeps only in-frame clonotypes and omits some of them. The sample has 110,000 or so clones, about 80% seen once. The clonotype comes from a woman in her twenties or thirties in good health and CMV-seropositive. What was sequenced was PBMCs. This rearrangement joins TRBV5-1 to TRBJ2-3, with 16 bases lining up with TRBD2. The CDR3 DNA follows: TGCGCCAGCAGCGGGGGACTAGCGGGAGGGCCCGGAGATACGCAGTATTTT. This gives the protein CASSGGLAGGPGDTQYF.